Described below is a single T cell receptor (beta chain) sequence and its context. Its antigen remains unknown. This sample was taken from a study of T cell responses to AZD1222 COVID-19 vaccine. Whole-study results and caveats: White British ancestry dominated among donors, who included more females, and clonal diversity was possibly underestimated. Baseline seropositivity characterized only 5 or 6 AZD1222 recipients. Repertoire sampling was restricted to post-peak T cell response timepoints.

Germline-derived CDR1 and CDR2 are MNHNY and SVGAGI (reference sequence). V lost 5 bases to trimming and J lost 5 bases, with 12 bases between them. CDR3 length equals 13 residues. The table came from immunoSEQ multiplex PCR; TCRdb's copy has only in-frame clones and leaves some out. The repertoire holds fewer than 180,000 clones, 90% to 95% seen once, with roughly 1.2% in the top ten. The chain combines TRBV6-6 with TRBJ1-2; D might be TRBD1 (6 bases). Sequences were derived from peripheral blood, sampled on day 0 of AZD1222 vaccination. The sequence was obtained from an adult in good health. DNA of the CDR3: TGTGCCAGCAGTACCGGGACAAATTATGGCTACACCTTC. It encodes CASSTGTNYGYTF.